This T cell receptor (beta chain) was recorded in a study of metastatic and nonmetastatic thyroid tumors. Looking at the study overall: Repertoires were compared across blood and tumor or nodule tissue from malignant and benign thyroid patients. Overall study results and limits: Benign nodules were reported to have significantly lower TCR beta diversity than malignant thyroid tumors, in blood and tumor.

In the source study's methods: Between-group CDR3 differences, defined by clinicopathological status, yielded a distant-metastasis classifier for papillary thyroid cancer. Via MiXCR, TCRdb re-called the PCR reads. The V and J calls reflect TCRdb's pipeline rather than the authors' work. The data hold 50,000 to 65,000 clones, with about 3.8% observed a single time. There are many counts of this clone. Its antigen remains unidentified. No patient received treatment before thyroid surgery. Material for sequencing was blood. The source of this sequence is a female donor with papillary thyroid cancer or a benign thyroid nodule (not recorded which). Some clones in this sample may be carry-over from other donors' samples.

CDR3 protein: CASSQQGGNTEAFF. The CDR3 DNA follows: TGTGCCAGCAGCCAACAAGGGGGAAACACTGAAGCTTTCTTT. V usage is TRBV3-1 and J usage is TRBJ1-1; D may be TRBD1 (6 bases). Germline V CDR1 and CDR2: LGHDT, YNNKEL (reference sequence). This CDR3 contains 14 residues. Trimming removed 2 bases from V and 2 bases from J, with 9 bases in between.